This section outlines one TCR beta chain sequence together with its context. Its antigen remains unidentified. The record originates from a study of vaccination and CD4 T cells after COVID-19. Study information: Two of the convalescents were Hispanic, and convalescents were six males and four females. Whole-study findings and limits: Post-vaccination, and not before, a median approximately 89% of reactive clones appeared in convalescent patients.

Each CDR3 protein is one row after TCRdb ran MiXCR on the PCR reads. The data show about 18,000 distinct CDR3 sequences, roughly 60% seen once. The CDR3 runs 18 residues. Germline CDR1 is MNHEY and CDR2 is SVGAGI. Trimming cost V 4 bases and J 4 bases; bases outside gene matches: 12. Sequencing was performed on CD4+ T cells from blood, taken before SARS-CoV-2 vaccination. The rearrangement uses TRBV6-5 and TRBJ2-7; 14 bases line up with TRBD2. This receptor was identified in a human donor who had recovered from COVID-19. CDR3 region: CASSSQGRGTSGSYEQYF. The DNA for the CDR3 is TGTGCCAGCAGTTCACAGGGAAGAGGGACTAGCGGGAGTTACGAGCAGTACTTC.